The 14 T cell receptor beta chains listed next were all sequenced from one sample in a study of technical replicates of blood from a few donors. Repertoires were generated with immunoSEQ multiplex PCR, while TCRdb's copy carries only in-frame clones and drops some. The sample comprises 74,000 or so clones, approximately 96% of which are singletons, and 0.3% to 0.35% rests with the top ten. Source material: T cells isolated from PBMCs. All receptors come from a human donor in good health.

The chain is built from TRBV11-3 and TRBJ2-7; D may be TRBD2 (5 bases). Looked up from germline, CDR1 is SGHNT and CDR2 is YENEEA. V was trimmed by 3 bases and J by 7 bases, leaving 13 bases between them. The CDR3 spans 13 residues. CDR3 sequence reads: CASSFPGNEEQYF. CDR3 DNA: TGTGCCAGCAGCTTTCCGGGGAACGAAGAGCAGTACTTC.

The chain joins TRBV5-4 to TRBJ2-3; perhaps TRBD2 as D (5 bases). The germline CDR1 and CDR2 sequences are SGHNT and YYREEE (reference sequence). V lost 0 bases to trimming and J lost 8 bases, with 13 bases between them. The CDR3 consists of 14 residues. The CDR3 protein is CASSLAGDFGTQYF. Written as DNA, the CDR3 is TGTGCCAGCAGCTTGGCCGGGGATTTTGGTACGCAGTATTTT.

This chain connects TRBV6-5 to TRBJ1-1, with D perhaps TRBD1 (6 bases). Germline CDR1 and CDR2: MNHEY and SVGAGI. V was cut by 0 bases and J by 2 bases, with 10 bases left in between. The CDR3 is 15 residues long. The CDR3: CASSYSIQGNTEAFF. The CDR3 DNA follows: TGTGCCAGCAGTTACTCAATACAGGGTAACACTGAAGCTTTCTTT.

V and J are TRBV10-2 and TRBJ2-7; tentative D call: TRBD2 (6 bases). The germline V gene has CDR1 WSHSY and CDR2 SAAADI. The CDR3 has 15 amino acids. Trimming shortened V by 2 bases and J by 1 base, and 12 bases separated the two germline ends. The CDR3 nucleotides read TGCGCCAGCAGTGAGCCGGGACTCCCTTCCTACGAGCAGTACTTC. It is translated as CASSEPGLPSYEQYF.

The V gene is TRBV25-1, the J gene TRBJ2-7; 9 nucleotides align to TRBD2. The CDR3 length is 14 residues. Germline V gene sequence: CDR1 MGHDK, CDR2 SYGVNS. J gave up 2 bases and V 3 bases, and 2 bases lay outside the gene matches. The CDR3 here is CASSETSGPYEQYF. The CDR3 DNA reads as TGTGCCAGCAGTGAGACTAGCGGACCCTACGAGCAGTACTTC.

V gene TRBV6-4 combines with J gene TRBJ2-7; 8 bases map to TRBD1. This CDR3 has 12 residues. J gave up 4 bases and V 10 bases, and 6 bases lay outside the gene matches. Germline values: CDR1 MRHNA, CDR2 SNTAGT. CDR3 DNA sequence: TGTGCCACTGGACAGGGACATTACGAGCAGTACTTC. This codes for CATGQGHYEQYF.

The V and J genes are TRBV28 and TRBJ1-3; no reliable D call. Germline CDR1 is MDHEN and CDR2 is SYDVKM. This CDR3 comprises 14 residues. The ends were cut back, 3 bases at V and 0 bases at J, with 6 bases in the middle. This CDR3 is CASSFTTSGNTIYF. The DNA for the CDR3 is TGTGCCAGCAGTTTCACTACCTCTGGAAACACCATATATTTT. Full variable domain (remainder filled in from reference TRBV28 and TRBJ1-3): DVKVTQSSRYLVKRTGEKVFLECVQDMDHENMFWYRQDPGLGLRLIYFSYDVKMKEKGDIPEGYSVSREKKERFSLILESASTNQTSMYLCASSFTTSGNTIYFGEGSWLTVV.

Details on this clone: An end of the junction differs from the germline gene, which may be a read error. This chain links TRBV7-7 with TRBJ2-5; D is possibly TRBD1 (7 bases). Germline V gene data show CDR1 as SSHAT and CDR2 as FNYEAQ (reference sequence). The CDR3 is 15 residues long. CDR3 amino acids: CASSQGGHRSGDQYF. CDR3 nucleotide sequence: TGTGCTAGCAGCCAGGGGGGTCATAGGAGTGGGGACCAGTACTTC.

The chain links TRBV11-1 to TRBJ2-5; 7 bases are shared with TRBD1. The J segment lost 5 bases and the V segment lost 3 bases, leaving 9 bases of the junction unmatched. CDR3 length equals 15 residues. The germline CDR1 and CDR2 sequences are SGHAT and FQDESV (reference sequence). The CDR3 coding sequence is TGTGCCAGCAGCTTGGGAACAGGGGTGGAGGAGACCCAGTACTTC. As protein: CASSLGTGVEETQYF.

The rearrangement uses TRBV9 and TRBJ2-7, with TRBD2 matching over 10 bases. V was clipped by 3 bases and J by 6 bases; unmatched bases: 12. This CDR3 spans 16 amino acids. Germline assignment: CDR1 SGDLS and CDR2 YYNGEE. DNA of the CDR3: TGTGCCAGCAGCGCCCCCTTAGCGGGAGGTTCTCCCGAGCAGTACTTC. This sequence encodes CASSAPLAGGSPEQYF.

This chain joins TRBV6-5 and TRBJ2-2; 11 bases fit TRBD1. This CDR3 has 14 amino acids. Looked up from germline, CDR1 is MNHEY and CDR2 is SVGAGI. V lost 4 bases, J lost 7 bases, and 2 bases stayed unmatched. Written as DNA, the CDR3 is TGTGCCAGCAGTTCTGGGACAGGGGGCGGGGAGCTGTTTTTT. Translation gives CASSSGTGGGELFF.

The J gene is TRBJ2-1, the V gene TRBV7-3; 7 bases match TRBD2. This CDR3 has 13 residues. CDR1 is SGHTA and CDR2 is FQGTGA in the germline V gene. Unmatched junction bases numbered 2, after V lost 2 bases and J lost 7 bases. The CDR3 spells CASSLSSGNEQFF. The CDR3, as DNA: TGTGCCAGCAGCTTATCTAGCGGTAATGAGCAGTTCTTC. Variable domain in full (rest from reference TRBV7-3 and TRBJ2-1): GAGVSQTPSNKVTEKGKYVELRCDPISGHTALYWYRQSLGQGPEFLIYFQGTGAADDSGLPNDRFFAVRPEGSVSTLKIQRTERGDSAVYLCASSLSSGNEQFFGPGTRLTVL.

This chain joins TRBV27 and TRBJ2-5; the D gene is possibly TRBD1 (5 bases). Germline V CDR1 and CDR2: MNHEY, SMNVEV (reference sequence). The V and J ends lost 2 bases and 4 bases respectively, with 11 bases between them. CDR3 length: 14 residues. The CDR3 DNA follows: TGTGCCAGCAGTTTAAAGGGGTTGACAGAGACCCAGTACTTC. Protein sequence: CASSLKGLTETQYF.

The sample holds one count of this clone. V usage is TRBV6-6 and J usage is TRBJ2-2; D is perhaps TRBD2 (6 bases). CDR1 is MNHNY, CDR2 SVGAGI, per germline (reference sequence). Trimming removed 5 bases from V and 7 bases from J, with 8 bases in between. The CDR3 contains 12 residues. This CDR3 reads CASSREIGELFF. Written as DNA, the CDR3 is TGTGCCAGCAGTCGGGAGATCGGGGAGCTGTTTTTT.